This TCR beta chain appears in the sequencing data of a study of blood T cell repertoires in COVID-19. Looking at the study overall: Specimens from acute and convalescent COVID-19 originated in the United States, Italy and Spain. The cDNA or gDNA used as material had been derived from T cells, B-cell-depleted T cells, or PBMCs.

Trimming pared 7 bases from V and 9 bases from J, leaving 18 bases between. The CDR3 is made up of 13 amino acids. Germline-derived CDR1 and CDR2 are LNHDA and SQIVND (reference sequence). In the authors' workflow: Reference gene primer amplification yielded estimated nucleated cell counts. TCRdb's copy holds only in-frame clones and misses some; the assay was immunoSEQ multiplex PCR. V and J calls and clone size are given by that table; D and trimming were obtained from the DNA. The sample lists 60,000 to 75,000 clones; under 90% were seen once. This sequence was found in a human donor in a cohort sampled during active COVID-19. The sequenced sample consisted of peripheral blood. V and J are TRBV19 and TRBJ1-1; possible D gene TRBD1, 6 bases. The CDR3 is CASTDYAGTQAFF. DNA of the CDR3: TGTGCCAGTACCGACTATGCCGGGACACAAGCTTTCTTT.